One sample yielded the 22 T cell receptor beta chains listed below, sequenced in a study of T cells after somatic rescue of genetic block. Assay: immunoSEQ multiplex PCR; the TCRdb copy retains only in-frame clones and omits some. This table has tens of thousands of clones, 75% to 90% appearing once. The sample taken for sequencing was peripheral blood mononuclear cells (PBMCs). Source of these receptors: a woman under 30.

In DNA, the CDR3 is TGTGCCAGCAGTTTTCCGGTACAGGGGAGATATCAGCCCCAGCATTTT. This translates into CASSFPVQGRYQPQHF. The chain recombines TRBV28 with TRBJ1-5; 7 bases match TRBD1. This CDR3 has 16 residues. The germline gives CDR1 MDHEN, CDR2 SYDVKM. V dropped 3 bases and J dropped 5; count of bases not matched to a gene: 10.

The V call is TRBV28, the J call TRBJ1-1; 7 nucleotides align to TRBD1. With 3 bases clipped from V and 7 bases from J, the junction kept 8 bases outside the gene matches. CDR1 and CDR2 from the germline V gene are MDHEN and SYDVKM. This CDR3 is 14 amino acids long. The CDR3 protein is CASSLLAGGNEAFF. DNA of the CDR3: TGTGCCAGCAGTTTGTTGGCAGGGGGAAATGAAGCTTTCTTT. The variable domain in full, completed from reference TRBV28 and TRBJ1-1, reads DVKVTQSSRYLVKRTGEKVFLECVQDMDHENMFWYRQDPGLGLRLIYFSYDVKMKEKGDIPEGYSVSREKKERFSLILESASTNQTSMYLCASSLLAGGNEAFFGQGTRLTVV.

The CDR3 sequence is CASSYDTRETQYF. The CDR3 nucleotides read TGTGCCAGCAGTTACGACACCCGGGAGACCCAGTACTTC. The chain joins TRBV6-6 to TRBJ2-5; unclear D gene. Germline V gene lookup returns CDR1 MNHNY and CDR2 SVGAGI (reference sequence). V dropped 2 bases and J dropped 5 bases, with 9 bases sitting between them. The CDR3 consists of 13 residues.

The chain joins TRBV30 to TRBJ1-2; D might be TRBD1 (6 bases). Germline CDR1 GTSNPN, CDR2 SVGIG (reference sequence). Deletions cut 0 bases from V and 5 bases from J, with 10 bases between. The length of the CDR3 is 13 residues. CDR3 residues: CAWSVSGEYGYTF. The DNA of the CDR3 is TGTGCCTGGAGTGTATCAGGGGAGTATGGCTACACCTTC.

CDR3 DNA: TGTGCCAGCAGCTTAGGCATGGGAGGGGCCATGGCCGGGGAGCTGTTTTTT. It translates to CASSLGMGGAMAGELFF. This chain uses TRBV11-2 with TRBJ2-2; 7 bases are a match to TRBD2. CDR1 SGHAT and CDR2 FQNNGV come from the germline V gene. The CDR3 has 17 amino acids. Losses at the gene ends were 1 base for V and 6 bases for J; bases not matched to a gene: 11. Based on the CDR3 plus reference TRBV11-2 and TRBJ2-2, the full variable domain is EAGVAQSPRYKIIEKRQSVAFWCNPISGHATLYWYQQILGQGPKLLIQFQNNGVVDDSQLPKDRFSAERLKGVDSTLKIQPAKLEDSAVYLCASSLGMGGAMAGELFFGEGSRLTVL.

The chain employs TRBV28 and TRBJ1-1; D perhaps matches TRBD1 (6 bases). The V end lost 2 bases, the J end lost 3 bases, and 13 bases lay between the germline ends. The length of the CDR3 is 15 residues. Germline-derived CDR1 and CDR2 are MDHEN and SYDVKM. As DNA, the CDR3 is TGTGCCAGCAGTTTAGCAGGGGTTCGGGACACTGAAGCTTTCTTT. Translating it yields CASSLAGVRDTEAFF.

The J gene is TRBJ2-4, the V gene TRBV4-1; no clear D gene. V was pared by 1 base and J by 8 bases, with 12 bases between. The CDR3 extends over 14 amino acids. Looked up from germline, CDR1 is MGHRA and CDR2 is YSYEKL. CDR3 protein: CASSQVLVYDIQYF. The CDR3 nucleotides are TGCGCCAGCAGCCAAGTCCTGGTCTACGACATTCAGTACTTC.

The chain joins TRBV6-4 to TRBJ1-5; D remains unclear. The germline V gene encodes CDR1 MRHNA and CDR2 SNTAGT. The germline V and J ends were trimmed by 5 bases and 0 bases, with 5 bases remaining between them. This CDR3 is built from 13 residues. Here the CDR3 reads CASSYYSNQPQHF. In nucleotides, the CDR3 is TGTGCCAGCAGTTACTATAGCAATCAGCCCCAGCATTTT.

V usage is TRBV19 and J usage is TRBJ2-1; D uncertain. Germline V lookup: CDR1 LNHDA, CDR2 SQIVND (reference sequence). Trimming removed 8 bases from V and 4 bases from J, with 12 bases in between. There are 13 residues in the CDR3. The CDR3 DNA is TGTGCCAGTGAAGAGGACCAGTACAATGAGCAGTTCTTC. It is translated as CASEEDQYNEQFF.

CDR3 loop: CASSFRATSTDTQYF. The CDR3 nucleotides are TGTGCCAGCAGTTTTAGGGCAACTAGCACAGATACGCAGTATTTT. V is TRBV27 and J is TRBJ2-3; D is undetermined. V was clipped by 3 bases and J by 0 bases, with 10 bases between them. The germline gives CDR1 MNHEY, CDR2 SMNVEV (reference sequence). The CDR3 extends over 15 amino acids.

This chain joins TRBV5-4 and TRBJ2-1, with D uncertain. Trimming shortened V by 9 bases and J by 7 bases, and 14 bases separated the two germline ends. The CDR3 length is 12 residues. Germline V gives CDR1 SGHNT, CDR2 YYREEE (reference sequence). The CDR3 region is CATRTPRNEQFF. In nucleotides, the CDR3 is TGTGCCACCCGGACCCCGCGGAATGAGCAGTTCTTC.

The gene calls are TRBV7-9 and TRBJ1-4; maybe TRBD1 (6 bases). Germline values: CDR1 SEHNR, CDR2 FQNEAQ (reference sequence). The CDR3 is made up of 19 amino acids. V shed 4 bases and J shed 0 bases, with 21 bases lying between them. The CDR3: CASSSPAGTPRATNEKLFF. CDR3 bases: TGTGCCAGCAGCTCCCCGGCGGGGACACCCCGTGCAACTAATGAAAAACTGTTTTTT.

This clone appeared a single time. The chain recombines TRBV19 with TRBJ2-7; D call uncertain. The CDR3 loop spans 13 amino acids. Germline assignment: CDR1 LNHDA and CDR2 SQIVND (reference sequence). The V and J ends lost 7 bases and 4 bases respectively, with 14 bases between them. CDR3 coding DNA: TGTGCCAGTATATCGTCCCCACCATACGAGCAGTACTTC. Amino acids: CASISSPPYEQYF.

V usage is TRBV14 and J usage is TRBJ2-7; 8 bases fit TRBD1. V shed 3 bases and J 5 bases; nucleotides not matched to a gene: 12. CDR1 and CDR2 (germline): SGHDN, FVKESK. This CDR3 comprises 16 residues. The CDR3 spells CASSQTGQGEKNEQYF. The CDR3 DNA sequence: TGTGCCAGCAGCCAGACCGGACAGGGTGAGAAGAACGAGCAGTACTTC.

The V call is TRBV28, the J call TRBJ2-7; tentatively, D is TRBD2 (6 bases). The ends were cut back, 7 bases at V and 3 bases at J, with 28 bases in the middle. The CDR3 is 18 amino acids. Germline V gene sequence: CDR1 MDHEN, CDR2 SYDVKM. In nucleotides, the CDR3 is TGTGCCAGCACAAGTTGGAGGGGCCAGGGACTTAAGTTCTACGAGCAGTACTTC. Encoded protein: CASTSWRGQGLKFYEQYF.

The genes are TRBV29-1 and TRBJ2-7; weak D call: TRBD1 (6 bases). Trimming removed 4 bases from V and 2 bases from J, with 9 bases in between. There are 12 residues in the CDR3. CDR1 and CDR2 (germline): SQVTM, ANQGSEA. This chain's CDR3 is CSVVKGAYEQYF. The CDR3 coding sequence is TGCAGCGTTGTCAAGGGGGCCTACGAGCAGTACTTC.

The chain recombines TRBV6-5 with TRBJ1-2; D is undetermined. Germline V gives CDR1 MNHEY, CDR2 SVGAGI. V lost 8 bases to trimming and J lost 8 bases, with 12 bases between them. The CDR3 has 11 residues. CDR3 coding DNA: TGTGCCAGCGCGGCGGGCGGGGGCTACACCTTC. Amino acids: CASAAGGGYTF.

CDR3 DNA sequence: TGCGCCAGCAGCTTGGACAGCTATGGCTACACCTTC. Translation gives CASSLDSYGYTF. The chain recombines TRBV5-1 with TRBJ1-2; D is uncertain. The CDR3 length is 12 residues. Germline V gene lookup returns CDR1 SGHRS and CDR2 YFSETQ. Trimming left V 0 bases short and J 4 bases short, with 4 bases between. The full variable domain, in which reference TRBV5-1 and TRBJ1-2 provide the parts outside the CDR3, is KAGVTQTPRYLIKTRGQQVTLSCSPISGHRSVSWYQQTPGQGLQFLFEYFSETQRNKGNFPGRFSGRQFSNSRSEMNVSTLELGDSALYLCASSLDSYGYTFGSGTRLTVV.

V usage is TRBV5-4 and J usage is TRBJ1-2, with TRBD1 matching 7 bases. CDR3 length: 15 amino acids. The V gene's germline CDR1 is SGHNT and CDR2 YYREEE (reference sequence). Germline trimming cut 4 bases from V and 5 bases from J; bases unmatched to any gene: 11. As DNA, the CDR3 is TGTGCCAGCAGCCTGCAGGGGGAGCCTTATTATGGCTACACCTTC. Its translation: CASSLQGEPYYGYTF.

This rearrangement joins TRBV27 to TRBJ2-5, with D perhaps TRBD2 (5 bases). Trimming stripped 2 bases from V and 5 bases from J, with 15 bases between. In germline, CDR1 is MNHEY, CDR2 SMNVEV (reference sequence). The CDR3 loop spans 15 amino acids. Written as DNA, the CDR3 is TGTGCCAGCAGTTTAAGAGCGGATGATGCCGAGACCCAGTACTTC. Translation: CASSLRADDAETQYF.

The chain couples TRBV7-6 to TRBJ2-2; TRBD1 matches 8 bases. Trimming cost V 10 bases and J 0 bases; bases outside gene matches: 4. Germline loops: CDR1 SGHVS, CDR2 FNYEAQ. The CDR3 is 14 amino acids. CDR3 sequence: CATQQGANTGELFF. The CDR3 region has the DNA TGTGCCACGCAACAGGGGGCGAACACCGGGGAGCTGTTTTTT.

This chain links TRBV28 with TRBJ2-2; maybe TRBD1 (6 bases). V was shortened by 5 bases and J by 15 bases, with 16 bases between the two germline ends. Germline V gene sequence: CDR1 MDHEN, CDR2 SYDVKM. This CDR3 comprises 12 residues. The CDR3 loop reads CASSLGDTRVFF. Written as DNA, the CDR3 is TGTGCCAGCAGTCTGGGGGACACCAGGGTGTTTTTT.